This TCR beta chain was obtained from a study of naive and memory T cell subsets. In regard to this clonotype: As yet, its antigen is unknown.

Study-level points and caveats: Clonotypes are single alpha or beta chains, not paired receptors. Over 95% of naive TCR sequences appeared only once after error correction, unlike memory subsets. Especially in CD8 cells, naive repertoires contained a few larger clonotypes, possibly CD45RA-re-expressing memory cells.

The beta constant-region primer was an equimolar mix of two oligonucleotides covering TRBC1 and TRBC2. Nested alpha and beta constant-region primers with the SP2 primer drove four PCR rounds on ligated cDNA. Ligation attached a single-stranded oligonucleotide with a 12-nucleotide UMI and the SP2 primer to the cDNA 3' end. One entry per CDR3 protein results from TCRdb running MiXCR on the UMI-ligation and nested PCR reads. The sample holds tens of thousands of distinct CDR3 sequences, 10% to 12% seen once. Germline trimming cut 5 bases from V and 5 bases from J; bases unmatched to any gene: 3. This CDR3 contains 14 residues.

The sequenced sample consisted of naive CD4+ T cells from blood. The receptor was derived from a human donor in good health. The V call is TRBV12-3 or TRBV12-4, the J call TRBJ1-5; 10 bases line up with TRBD1. The CDR3 nucleotides are TGTGCCAGCAGTAACGGGACAGGGGATCAGCCCCAGCATTTT. Protein: CASSNGTGDQPQHF.